This paragraph covers one T cell receptor (beta chain) sequence. Its cognate antigen is unknown. The record originates from a study of OX40 agonist ivuxolimab in advanced cancers. Study-wide context: Dose-escalation patients were diagnosed with hepatocellular carcinoma, melanoma, renal cell cancer or head and neck cancer. The study, taken as a whole, reports: Both blood CD4+ and CD8+ T cells showed clonal growth by week 6 at 0.1 to 3.0 mg/kg.

Profiling relied on immunoSEQ multiplex PCR, and the TCRdb table lists in-frame clones only, not all of them. Found here are tens of thousands of clones, approximately 92% of them singletons; the top ten hold more than 5.5%. Per the germline V gene, CDR1 is SGDLS and CDR2 is YYNGEE. The V gene end was trimmed by 4 bases and the J gene end by 6 bases; junction bases not matched to a gene: 4. This CDR3 spans 15 amino acids. The V call is TRBV9, the J call TRBJ2-1; 13 nucleotides align to TRBD2. The material was CD4+ or CD8+ T cells sorted from blood, obtained in a trial of the OX40 agonist ivuxolimab. The sequence came from an adult with an advanced solid tumor such as melanoma, head and neck, liver or kidney cancer. In DNA form, the CDR3 reads TGTGCCAGCAGCCCGGGACTAGCGGGATTCAATGAGCAGTTCTTC. Amino acids: CASSPGLAGFNEQFF.